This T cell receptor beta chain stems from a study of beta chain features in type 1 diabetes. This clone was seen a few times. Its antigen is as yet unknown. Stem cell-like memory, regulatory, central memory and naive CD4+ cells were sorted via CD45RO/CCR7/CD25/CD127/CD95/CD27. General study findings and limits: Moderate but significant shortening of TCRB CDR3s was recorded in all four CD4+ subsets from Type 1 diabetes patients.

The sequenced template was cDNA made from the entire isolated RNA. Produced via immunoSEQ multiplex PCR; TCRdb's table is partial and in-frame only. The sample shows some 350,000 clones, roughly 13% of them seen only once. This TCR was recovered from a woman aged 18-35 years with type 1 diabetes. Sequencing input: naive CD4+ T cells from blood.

The CDR3 DNA reads TGCAGCGCCCGACGGGGGGCAGAGACTGAAGCTTTCTTT. Amino acids: CSARRGAETEAFF. V gene TRBV29-1 combines with J gene TRBJ1-1; D may be TRBD1 (6 bases). V lost 7 bases and J lost 5, with 17 bases in between. In germline, CDR1 is SQVTM, CDR2 ANQGSEA. This CDR3 is built from 13 residues. Complete variable domain (other parts from reference TRBV29-1 and TRBJ1-1): SAVISQKPSRDICQRGTSLTIQCQVDSQVTMMFWYRQQPGQSLTLIATANQGSEATYESGFVIDKFPISRPNLTFSTLTVSNMSPEDSSIYLCSARRGAETEAFFGQGTRLTVV.